These 18 T cell receptor beta chains came from one sample sequenced in a study of T cells in Graves' hyperthyroidism and ophthalmopathy. Researchers amplified the TCR beta CDR3 regions from RNA transcripts. A first-round RT-PCR of the TCR CDR3 used the HTBI primer set. MiXCR was run by TCRdb on the multiplex PCR reads, yielding one entry per CDR3 protein. The repertoire holds around 480,000 distinct CDR3 sequences, around 15% seen once, with over 15% in the top ten. What was sequenced was blood. The receptors were sampled from a woman aged 18-35 years with Graves' hyperthyroidism.

This clonotype was counted many times. The chain uses TRBV12-5 and TRBJ2-1, with D tentatively TRBD2 (6 bases). V was pared by 5 bases and J by 0 bases, with 11 bases between. The CDR3 spans 15 residues. The germline gives CDR1 LGHNT, CDR2 FRNRAP. The CDR3 bases are TGTGCTAGTGGTCCGGGGGTGAGCTCCTACAATGAGCAGTTCTTC. This sequence encodes CASGPGVSSYNEQFF.

This clonotype was picked up many times. The chain recombines TRBV11-3 with TRBJ1-2; D not resolved. The germline gives CDR1 SGHNT, CDR2 YENEEA. Deletions cut 2 bases from V and 6 bases from J, with 16 bases between. The CDR3 extends over 15 amino acids. The CDR3 coding sequence is TGTGCCAGCAGCTTATATGGTGAGGGAGTACATGGCTACACCTTC. This gives the protein CASSLYGEGVHGYTF.

This clonotype was seen a handful of times. The CDR3 DNA follows: TGTGCCAGCAGTCCACTGGACACGTTCTATGGCTACACCTTC. This gives the protein CASSPLDTFYGYTF. The chain links TRBV27 to TRBJ1-2, with D possibly being TRBD1 (5 bases). The V gene's germline CDR1 is MNHEY and CDR2 SMNVEV (reference sequence). This CDR3 has 14 amino acids. Trimming pared 5 bases from V and 4 bases from J, leaving 14 bases between.

The table lists this clonotype with a few counts. V and J are TRBV7-8 and TRBJ2-1; D is undetermined. The germline V gene encodes CDR1 SGHVS and CDR2 FQNEAQ. The CDR3 totals 16 residues. Between the trimmed V and J ends, which lost 0 bases and 2 bases, there was a span of 11 bases. This chain's CDR3 is CASSLAVTPPYNEQFF. As DNA, the CDR3 is TGTGCCAGCAGCTTAGCGGTGACTCCCCCCTACAATGAGCAGTTCTTC.

This clonotype was seen repeatedly, ten times or more. DNA of the CDR3: TGTGCCAGCAGTTACTCGGGGACCAGATTAGGCGGAGGTGGTCATGAGCAGTTCTTC. It encodes CASSYSGTRLGGGGHEQFF. The chain carries TRBV6-5 and TRBJ2-1; D might be TRBD1 or TRBD2, each matching 5 bases. V was pared by 0 bases and J by 8 bases, with 26 bases between. Germline loops: CDR1 MNHEY, CDR2 SVGAGI. The CDR3 is made up of 19 amino acids.

This clonotype was seen at least ten times. The rearrangement links TRBV3-1 to TRBJ2-1; 8 positions agree with TRBD2. V gave up 0 bases and J gave up 5 bases; unmatched junction bases: 3. CDR1 and CDR2 from the germline V gene are LGHDT and YNNKEL (reference sequence). This CDR3 contains 15 residues. The CDR3 DNA is TGTGCCAGCAGCCAAGAACTAGCGGACGACAATGAGCAGTTCTTC. As protein: CASSQELADDNEQFF.

J is TRBJ2-1 and V is TRBV7-2; D is possibly TRBD2 (5 bases). Germline V gene data show CDR1 as SGHTA and CDR2 as FQGNSA. V was cut by 5 bases and J by 6 bases, with 11 bases left in between. The CDR3 runs to 13 residues. Written as DNA, the CDR3 is TGTGCCAGCAGCCCCGGACTGACCAATGAGCAGTTCTTC. This codes for CASSPGLTNEQFF.

The table lists this clonotype with many counts. J is TRBJ1-5 and V is TRBV3-1; D not certain. V lost 1 base and J lost 1, with 11 bases in between. CDR3 length equals 16 residues. From germline, CDR1 is LGHDT and CDR2 YNNKEL (reference sequence). This CDR3 reads CASSQGALLSNQPQHF. The CDR3 nucleotides are TGTGCCAGCAGCCAAGGGGCCCTCCTGAGCAATCAGCCCCAGCATTTT.

V is TRBV12-3 or TRBV12-4 and J is TRBJ2-3; D possibly corresponds to TRBD2 (5 bases). This CDR3 region has 15 residues. V lost 3 bases and J lost 0, with 10 bases in between. CDR3 sequence (DNA): TGTGCCAGCAGTTTCTCGGGCGGGAGCACAGATACGCAGTATTTT. Amino acid sequence: CASSFSGGSTDTQYF.

This clonotype was counted a single time. This chain uses TRBV9 with TRBJ2-2, with 9 bases aligning to TRBD2. From germline, CDR1 is SGDLS and CDR2 YYNGEE. This CDR3 is 16 amino acids long. V was clipped by 4 bases and J by 0 bases; unmatched bases: 4. CDR3 residues: CASSFASGTNTGELFF. The DNA for the CDR3 is TGTGCCAGCAGCTTCGCTAGCGGGACGAACACCGGGGAGCTGTTTTTT.

This clonotype was seen at least ten times. The chain combines TRBV7-2 with TRBJ2-7; 8 positions match TRBD2. This CDR3 has 14 amino acids. Germline values: CDR1 SGHTA, CDR2 FQGNSA. V shed 1 base and J 4 bases; nucleotides not matched to a gene: 3. In nucleotides, the CDR3 is TGTGCCAGCAGCTTAGAAGCGGGAGATTACGAGCAGTACTTC. It codes for CASSLEAGDYEQYF.

This clonotype has at least ten counts. V and J are TRBV6-1 and TRBJ2-1; D ambiguous. Germline CDR1 is MNHNS and CDR2 is SASEGT. The CDR3 has 15 residues. V was pared by 4 bases and J by 0 bases, with 10 bases between. The CDR3 nucleotides read TGTGCCAGCAGTGTTCGAGACACCTCCTACAATGAGCAGTTCTTC. It encodes CASSVRDTSYNEQFF.

This clonotype was detected a few times. The gene calls are TRBV7-8 and TRBJ1-5; a weak D match, TRBD1 (5 bases). CDR1 is SGHVS, CDR2 FQNEAQ, per germline. V was trimmed by 2 bases and J by 5 bases, leaving 13 bases between them. This CDR3 is built from 15 residues. Here the CDR3 DNA reads TGTGCCAGCAGCTTAAACGAAGGGGAAGATCAGCCCCAGCATTTT. Amino acids: CASSLNEGEDQPQHF.

This clonotype showed up many times. The V gene is TRBV11-2, the J gene TRBJ2-1; 12 bases line up with TRBD2. This CDR3 region has 15 residues. Germline V gives CDR1 SGHAT, CDR2 FQNNGV. V was pared by 4 bases and J by 6 bases, with 4 bases of the junction left unmatched. In nucleotides, the CDR3 is TGTGCCAGCAGCTCCCGACTAGCGGGAGTCAATGAGCAGTTCTTC. Translated: CASSSRLAGVNEQFF. The entire variable domain, with the rest obtained from reference TRBV11-2 and TRBJ2-1, is as follows: EAGVAQSPRYKIIEKRQSVAFWCNPISGHATLYWYQQILGQGPKLLIQFQNNGVVDDSQLPKDRFSAERLKGVDSTLKIQPAKLEDSAVYLCASSSRLAGVNEQFFGPGTRLTVL.

This clonotype was observed at least ten times. The chain is built from TRBV20-1 and TRBJ2-5, with D possibly being TRBD2 (5 bases). The V end lost 2 bases, the J end lost 4 bases, and 11 bases lay between the germline ends. Germline V CDR1 and CDR2: DFQATT, SNEGSKA (reference sequence). The CDR3 spans 13 residues. The CDR3 region has the DNA TGCAGTGCTAGATCCACGGGGAGAGAGACCCAGTACTTC. It encodes CSARSTGRETQYF.

This clonotype was detected many times. This sequence joins TRBV29-1 and TRBJ2-4; no reliable D call. Germline V gives CDR1 SQVTM, CDR2 ANQGSEA. V was pared by 3 bases and J by 6 bases, with 9 bases between. This CDR3 is built from 12 residues. The CDR3 reads CSVEDRSNIQYF. CDR3 sequence (DNA): TGCAGCGTTGAGGATAGATCAAACATTCAGTACTTC.

As concerns this clonotype: A read error may account for a junction end that differs from germline. The J gene is TRBJ1-5, the V gene TRBV12-5; no reliable D call. This CDR3 is 14 amino acids long. In germline, CDR1 is LGHNT, CDR2 FRNRAP. The DNA of the CDR3 is TGTGCTAGTGGTTTGGTAGCGGTTAATCGGCCCCAGCATTTT. Residues: CASGLVAVNRPQHF.

This clonotype has ten or more counts. The genes are TRBV12-3 or TRBV12-4 and TRBJ2-7; 11 bases line up with TRBD2. With V trimmed by 6 bases and J by 4 bases, 8 bases remained unmatched. This CDR3 is built from 15 residues. This CDR3 reads CASSRSSGRRYEQYF. The CDR3 DNA sequence: TGTGCCAGCAGCCGTTCTAGCGGGAGGCGGTACGAGCAGTACTTC.